This T cell receptor (beta chain) is from a study of siplizumab effects on memory and regulatory T cells. Clones were read by immunoSEQ multiplex PCR, and TCRdb kept only the in-frame ones, dropping some. The profile shows tens of thousands of clones, around 80% of them singletons. The study's findings and limits: It seemed that naive T cells were more diverse than memory cells and were major contributors to the alloresponse. In siplizumab conditions, mappable alloreactive CD4+ clones averaged around 69% Treg-derived, against 25% to 30% in controls. Siplizumab cultures yielded proliferating Tregs whose suppressive function was not confirmed. Only a minor fraction of alloreactive clones mapped to unstimulated subsets.

Germline V gives CDR1 LNHNV, CDR2 YYDKDF (reference sequence). Trimming removed 5 bases at V and 3 bases at J, with 22 bases between. The CDR3 spans 17 residues. There are a few counts of this clone. Its matching antigen is unknown. The V gene is TRBV15, the J gene TRBJ1-2, with a tentative D call TRBD1 (5 bases). The sample was memory CD4+ T cells sorted from blood. This sequence was found in a human donor in good health. The CDR3 coding sequence is TGTGCCACCAGCGAAACACTCAAGCTCGACAGTCACTATGGCTACACCTTC. This encodes CATSETLKLDSHYGYTF. Drawing the rest from reference TRBV15 and TRBJ1-2, the complete variable domain is DAMVIQNPRYQVTQFGKPVTLSCSQTLNHNVMYWYQQKSSQAPKLLFHYYDKDFNNEADTPDNFQSRRPNTSFCFLDIRSPGLGDTAMYLCATSETLKLDSHYGYTFGSGTRLTVV.